This TCR beta chain emerged from a study of blood T cell repertoires in COVID-19. Background on the study: The United States, Italy and Spain provided the acute and convalescent COVID-19 samples. PBMCs, B-cell-depleted T cells, or T cells were the source of the cDNA or gDNA that made up the material.

This CDR3 spans 17 amino acids. TCRdb keeps only in-frame clones here, not all; method: immunoSEQ multiplex PCR. The sample consists of 60,000 to 75,000 clones, 88% of them appearing once. This TCR was sampled from a human donor in a cohort sampled during active COVID-19. Source material: peripheral blood. The chain links TRBV21-1 to TRBJ2-6; the DNA was not used to check the table's D call, TRBD1. TRBV21-1 is given as a pseudogene. CDR3 residues: CASSKGAVYSGANVLTF. The CDR3 DNA is TGTGCCAGCAGCAAAGGGGCAGTTTACTCTGGGGCCAACGTCCTGACTTTC.